This TCR beta chain was identified in a study of blood T cell repertoires in COVID-19. Background on the study: COVID-19 samples, acute and convalescent, were from the United States, Italy and Spain. Nucleic acid was either cDNA or gDNA, and it came from T cells, B-cell-depleted T cells, or PBMCs.

V lost 2 bases to trimming and J lost 6 bases, with 13 bases between them. CDR1 and CDR2 (germline): SNHLY, FYNNEI. CDR3 length: 14 amino acids. In the source study's methods: From reference gene primer amplification, estimates of nucleated cell counts were derived. Only in-frame clones appear in the TCRdb table, and some are missing; sequencing was by immunoSEQ multiplex PCR. From that table come the V and J calls and clone size; the DNA was used to work out D and trimming. Found here are 120,000 to 150,000 clones, roughly 82% of them singletons; the top ten hold roughly 15%. This clonotype was sampled from a human donor with acute or convalescent COVID-19. The donor label of this sample is uncertain. Input material: peripheral blood. The rearrangement uses TRBV2 and TRBJ1-2; maybe TRBD1 (5 bases). For the CDR3, the DNA is TGTGCCAGCAGTGAACGGCTATGGGGCCATGGCTACACCTTC. Its protein is CASSERLWGHGYTF.